The 30 T cell receptor beta chains below all came from one sample that was sequenced in a study of cytomegalovirus exposure and HLA in healthy donors. PCR amplification relied on 60 Vbeta primers (plus 13 Jbeta primers). TCRdb's table, derived via immunoSEQ multiplex PCR, lists solely in-frame clones and lacks some. Here the sample spans some 80,000 clones, 78% being singletons. Material: PBMCs. The receptor set was obtained from a man aged 40-55 years in good health and CMV-seronegative.

The genes are TRBV19 and TRBJ1-5; no reliable D call. There are 15 residues in the CDR3. The V end was cut by 5 bases, the J end by 0 bases, with 11 bases between. CDR1 LNHDA and CDR2 SQIVND come from the germline V gene (reference sequence). CDR3 sequence: CASSVLRSSNQPQHF. The CDR3 nucleotides read TGTGCCAGTAGTGTCTTGAGGAGTAGCAATCAGCCCCAGCATTTT.

The chain joins TRBV18 to TRBJ2-5; 8 bases map to TRBD1. The germline CDR1 and CDR2 sequences are KGHSH and LQKENI. Trimming removed 3 bases from V and 9 bases from J; junction bases left unmatched: 6. CDR3 length equals 13 residues. CDR3 DNA sequence: TGTGCCAGCTCACCGGGACAGGACCGGGCCCAGTACTTC. This encodes CASSPGQDRAQYF.

The genes are TRBV27 and TRBJ1-4; D remains unclear. Trimming pared 4 bases from V and 5 bases from J, leaving 11 bases between. Germline values: CDR1 MNHEY, CDR2 SMNVEV (reference sequence). The length of the CDR3 is 14 residues. The CDR3 nucleotides are TGTGCCAGCAGTTCCGTCCTAACCAATGAAAAACTGTTTTTT. Translating gives CASSSVLTNEKLFF.

The V gene is TRBV27, the J gene TRBJ2-2, with 9 bases matching TRBD1. Germline-derived CDR1 and CDR2 are MNHEY and SMNVEV (reference sequence). After removal of 5 bases from V and 4 bases from J, the junction contained 5 bases not matched to a gene. This CDR3 comprises 15 residues. The CDR3 protein is CASSPRQGGTGELFF. As DNA, the CDR3 is TGTGCCAGCAGTCCTCGACAGGGGGGCACCGGGGAGCTGTTTTTT.

The chain uses TRBV7-3 and TRBJ2-3; 8 nucleotides match TRBD1. The CDR3 is 16 residues long. Looked up from germline, CDR1 is SGHTA and CDR2 is FQGTGA. V was pared by 5 bases and J by 4 bases, with 11 bases of the junction left unmatched. CDR3 nucleotides: TGTGCCAGCAGCGACGCGGGACAGGTATTTCCAGATACGCAGTATTTT. Translation: CASSDAGQVFPDTQYF.

This rearrangement joins TRBV27 to TRBJ2-5; TRBD1 matches 11 bases. After removal of 8 bases from V and 11 bases from J, the junction contained 13 bases not matched to a gene. The CDR3 spans 14 residues. The germline V gene has CDR1 MNHEY and CDR2 SMNVEV (reference sequence). The chain's CDR3 is CASALDRGLEEQYF. The CDR3 DNA sequence: TGTGCCAGCGCATTGGACAGGGGGCTGGAGGAGCAGTACTTC.

This clone was seen only a few times. This chain connects TRBV6-5 to TRBJ1-1; D may be TRBD1 (6 bases). Trimming took off 7 bases at V and 4 bases at J, with 10 bases between the two ends. The CDR3 consists of 12 residues. From germline, CDR1 is MNHEY and CDR2 SVGAGI. CDR3 in DNA: TGTGCCAGCATGCGGGGGCTCACTGAAGCTTTCTTT. Translation: CASMRGLTEAFF.

This chain's CDR3 is CASSLAGGQNYGYTF. The CDR3 DNA reads as TGTGCCAGCAGCTTAGCGGGTGGACAAAACTATGGCTACACCTTC. The rearrangement links TRBV7-9 to TRBJ1-2, with TRBD1 as a possible D gene (5 bases). The CDR3 is 15 amino acids. Germline values: CDR1 SEHNR, CDR2 FQNEAQ (reference sequence). V was shortened by 0 bases and J by 2 bases, with 10 bases between the two germline ends.

This clone appeared a few times. The chain uses TRBV28 and TRBJ1-1; maybe TRBD1 (5 bases). The CDR3 is 14 amino acids. Germline V gene data show CDR1 as MDHEN and CDR2 as SYDVKM. Deletions cut 3 bases from V and 5 bases from J, with 13 bases between. The CDR3 reads CASSLGQGGTEAFF. The CDR3 region has the DNA TGTGCCAGCAGTTTGGGGCAGGGAGGTACTGAAGCTTTCTTT.

This clone was recorded only once. The V call is TRBV7-3, the J call TRBJ1-1; TRBD1 agrees at 8 bases. The CDR3 extends over 14 amino acids. CDR1 and CDR2 from the germline V gene are SGHTA and FQGTGA. Trimming cost V 3 bases and J 5 bases; bases outside gene matches: 5. DNA for the CDR3: TGTGCCAGCAGCTTCAGGGGGCGAGGGACTGAAGCTTTCTTT. It specifies CASSFRGRGTEAFF.

This clone appeared a few times. The V call is TRBV5-1, the J call TRBJ1-3; D gene unclear. The CDR3 totals 14 residues. Between the trimmed V and J ends, which lost 0 bases and 4 bases, there was a span of 8 bases. Germline CDR1 reads SGHRS; CDR2 reads YFSETQ. CDR3 protein: CASSLDPLGNTIYF. CDR3 nucleotide sequence: TGCGCCAGCAGCTTGGACCCACTCGGAAACACCATATATTTT.

This chain links TRBV7-2 with TRBJ1-4, with 8 bases fitting TRBD1. The J segment lost 7 bases and the V segment lost 0 bases, leaving 4 bases of the junction unmatched. The length of the CDR3 is 15 residues. The germline CDR1 and CDR2 sequences are SGHTA and FQGNSA. The CDR3 here is CASSLARDRGEKLFF. CDR3 DNA: TGTGCCAGCAGCTTAGCGCGCGACAGGGGTGAAAAACTGTTTTTT.

V is TRBV28 and J is TRBJ2-7, with D perhaps matching TRBD2 (7 bases). V gave up 8 bases and J gave up 9 bases, with 26 bases separating them. There are 15 residues in the CDR3. CDR1 is MDHEN, CDR2 SYDVKM, per germline. The CDR3 DNA reads TGTGCCAGCGGGGGGGCTAGCGGTAATTCCTTCGGGCAGTACTTC. Its protein is CASGGASGNSFGQYF.

CDR3 nucleotides: TGTGCCAGCAGTTCTCCGGGACACACGAACACCGGGGAGCTGTTTTTT. Translation: CASSSPGHTNTGELFF. V usage is TRBV6-5 and J usage is TRBJ2-2; D may be TRBD1 (6 bases). The CDR3 extends over 16 amino acids. The germline CDR1 and CDR2 sequences are MNHEY and SVGAGI. The V and J ends lost 4 bases and 0 bases respectively, with 12 bases between them.

Concerning this clone: The sample holds other DNA sequences that translate to the same CDR3. The rearrangement joins TRBV18 to TRBJ1-2; D is ambiguous. V dropped 0 bases and J dropped 3 bases, with 8 bases sitting between them. CDR1 and CDR2 (germline): KGHSH, LQKENI. The CDR3 runs to 14 residues. CDR3 region: CASSPPLQDYGYTF. In DNA, the CDR3 is TGTGCCAGCTCACCACCTCTTCAGGACTATGGCTACACCTTC.

The V and J genes are TRBV7-8 and TRBJ2-7; 7 bases align to TRBD1. CDR1 is SGHVS, CDR2 FQNEAQ, per germline. The CDR3 covers 14 residues. The trim removed 8 bases at V and 0 bases at J, leaving 7 bases unmatched. CDR3 protein: CASATGTYSYEQYF. The DNA of the CDR3 is TGTGCCAGCGCGACAGGGACATACTCCTACGAGCAGTACTTC.

This chain joins TRBV29-1 and TRBJ2-5; D may be TRBD2 (6 bases). CDR1 and CDR2 from the germline V gene are SQVTM and ANQGSEA. This CDR3 contains 14 residues. Trimming took 8 bases from V and 5 from J, leaving 21 bases between them. The CDR3 loop is CSLAPSDYRETQYF. CDR3 DNA: TGCAGCCTTGCCCCTAGCGATTATAGGGAGACCCAGTACTTC. Using reference TRBV29-1 and TRBJ2-5 for the parts outside the CDR3, the full variable domain is SAVISQKPSRDICQRGTSLTIQCQVDSQVTMMFWYRQQPGQSLTLIATANQGSEATYESGFVIDKFPISRPNLTFSTLTVSNMSPEDSSIYLCSLAPSDYRETQYFGPGTRLLVL.

The chain links TRBV5-1 to TRBJ2-2, with no clear D. The germline V and J ends were trimmed by 1 base and 6 bases, with 10 bases remaining between them. This CDR3 has 14 residues. Germline CDR1 is SGHRS and CDR2 is YFSETQ. The DNA for the CDR3 is TGCGCCAGCAGCTTGATGGGCACCCCCGGGGAGCTGTTTTTT. The encoded protein is CASSLMGTPGELFF. Filled out from reference TRBV5-1 and TRBJ2-2, the complete variable domain reads KAGVTQTPRYLIKTRGQQVTLSCSPISGHRSVSWYQQTPGQGLQFLFEYFSETQRNKGNFPGRFSGRQFSNSRSEMNVSTLELGDSALYLCASSLMGTPGELFFGEGSRLTVL.

The rearrangement uses TRBV7-9 and TRBJ2-3, with D perhaps matching TRBD1 (5 bases). Trimming pared 2 bases from V and 0 bases from J, leaving 9 bases between. From germline, CDR1 is SEHNR and CDR2 FQNEAQ (reference sequence). This CDR3 has 15 amino acids. The CDR3 DNA is TGTGCCAGCAGCTTACGGTGGGGCAGCACAGATACGCAGTATTTT. Protein: CASSLRWGSTDTQYF. Using reference TRBV7-9 and TRBJ2-3 for the parts outside the CDR3, the full variable domain is DTGVSQNPRHKITKRGQNVTFRCDPISEHNRLYWYRQTLGQGPEFLTYFQNEAQLEKSRLLSDRFSAERPKGSFSTLEIQRTEQGDSAMYLCASSLRWGSTDTQYFGPGTRLTVL.

V and J are TRBV6-1 and TRBJ1-2, with D hard to call. Trimming cost V 8 bases and J 8 bases, with 15 bases left between them. Germline-derived CDR1 and CDR2 are MNHNS and SASEGT. This CDR3 is built from 12 residues. The CDR3 region is CASFLVSGGYTF. DNA for the CDR3: TGTGCCAGCTTCCTAGTCTCGGGGGGCTACACCTTC.

A word on this clone: The junction and the germline gene differ at one end; a read error may be behind it. V and J are TRBV7-9 and TRBJ2-3; 13 nucleotides line up with TRBD2. Germline V gene sequence: CDR1 SEHNR, CDR2 FQNEAQ (reference sequence). CDR3 length: 18 residues. For the CDR3, the DNA is TGTTCCAGCAGCTTCCCGGGACTAGCGGGACAGCGGGGGGTTCCGCAGTATTTT. It translates to CSSSFPGLAGQRGVPQYF.

The V call is TRBV5-1, the J call TRBJ1-3; D not resolved. V dropped 0 bases and J dropped 4 bases, with 8 bases sitting between them. This CDR3 is 14 amino acids long. Per germline, CDR1 SGHRS and CDR2 YFSETQ. CDR3: CASSLAGGGNTIYF. The CDR3, as DNA: TGCGCCAGCAGCTTGGCGGGTGGCGGAAACACCATATATTTT.

This chain uses TRBV4-3 with TRBJ1-1; D is uncertain. The ends were cut back, 1 base at V and 11 bases at J, with 14 bases in the middle. Germline V CDR1 and CDR2: LGHNA, YSLEER. The CDR3 spans 13 residues. Here the CDR3 reads CASSQVTGLGAFF. The DNA of the CDR3 is TGCGCCAGCAGCCAAGTGACGGGGTTGGGGGCTTTCTTT.

V usage is TRBV2 and J usage is TRBJ1-2; D unresolved. Trimming pared 6 bases from V and 6 bases from J, leaving 14 bases between. The germline V gene encodes CDR1 SNHLY and CDR2 FYNNEI. The CDR3 totals 13 residues. The CDR3 DNA is TGTGCCAGCAGCCCCACTAACAAGCATGGCTACACCTTC. It yields the protein CASSPTNKHGYTF.

This chain connects TRBV7-9 to TRBJ2-7, with D possibly being TRBD2 (5 bases). Between the trimmed V and J ends, which lost 4 bases and 6 bases, there was a span of 10 bases. CDR1 SEHNR and CDR2 FQNEAQ come from the germline V gene (reference sequence). The CDR3 contains 12 residues. CDR3 amino acids: CASSSDWGEQYF. The CDR3 bases are TGTGCCAGCAGCTCGGACTGGGGCGAGCAGTACTTC.

The chain recombines TRBV19 with TRBJ1-2; D unclear. The CDR3 spans 10 residues. Germline lookup yields CDR1 LNHDA and CDR2 SQIVND (reference sequence). V was clipped by 9 bases and J by 8 bases, with 10 bases between them. DNA of the CDR3: TGTGCCAGCGGGGTGGGAGGCTACACCTTC. Its translation: CASGVGGYTF.

This clone has more than one count but fewer than ten. V gene TRBV10-3 combines with J gene TRBJ2-1, with 8 positions matching TRBD2. The J segment lost 6 bases and the V segment lost 2 bases, leaving 6 bases of the junction unmatched. CDR1 ENHRY and CDR2 SYGVKD come from the germline V gene. This CDR3 is 15 amino acids long. The CDR3 sequence: CAISETSRGGNEQFF. CDR3 bases: TGTGCCATCAGTGAGACGAGCCGGGGGGGCAATGAGCAGTTCTTC.

Comment on this clone: At one end, the junction sequence differs from germline, possibly due to a read error. This chain connects TRBV7-9 to TRBJ2-2; D possibly matches TRBD1 or TRBD2 (6 bases each). This CDR3 spans 15 amino acids. Germline V gene lookup returns CDR1 SEHNR and CDR2 FQNEAQ (reference sequence). Written as DNA, the CDR3 is TGTTCCAGCAGCTTAGCGGACAGGAACACCGGGGAGCTGTTTTTT. It specifies CSSSLADRNTGELFF.

A few counts support this clone. This sequence joins TRBV6-1 and TRBJ1-1, with 7 bases lining up with TRBD1. The CDR3 has 15 residues. The germline CDR1 and CDR2 sequences are MNHNS and SASEGT. V lost 6 bases, J lost 4 bases, and 11 bases stayed unmatched. CDR3 nucleotides: TGTGCCAGCAGGGTCCTGGGACAGCGGGCCACTGAAGCTTTCTTT. It yields the protein CASRVLGQRATEAFF.

J is TRBJ2-1 and V is TRBV30, with 11 nucleotides matching TRBD2. The CDR3 extends over 16 amino acids. The J segment lost 6 bases and the V segment lost 4 bases, leaving 11 bases of the junction unmatched. Per the germline V gene, CDR1 is GTSNPN and CDR2 is SVGIG (reference sequence). CDR3 residues: CAWIPPYSGGGNEQFF. DNA of the CDR3: TGTGCCTGGATTCCCCCCTATAGCGGGGGGGGCAATGAGCAGTTCTTC. Full variable domain (outside the CDR3, taken from reference TRBV30 and TRBJ2-1): SQTIHQWPATLVQPVGSPLSLECTVEGTSNPNLYWYRQAAGRGLQLLFYSVGIGQISSEVPQNLSASRPQDRQFILSSKKLLLSDSGFYLCAWIPPYSGGGNEQFFGPGTRLTVL.